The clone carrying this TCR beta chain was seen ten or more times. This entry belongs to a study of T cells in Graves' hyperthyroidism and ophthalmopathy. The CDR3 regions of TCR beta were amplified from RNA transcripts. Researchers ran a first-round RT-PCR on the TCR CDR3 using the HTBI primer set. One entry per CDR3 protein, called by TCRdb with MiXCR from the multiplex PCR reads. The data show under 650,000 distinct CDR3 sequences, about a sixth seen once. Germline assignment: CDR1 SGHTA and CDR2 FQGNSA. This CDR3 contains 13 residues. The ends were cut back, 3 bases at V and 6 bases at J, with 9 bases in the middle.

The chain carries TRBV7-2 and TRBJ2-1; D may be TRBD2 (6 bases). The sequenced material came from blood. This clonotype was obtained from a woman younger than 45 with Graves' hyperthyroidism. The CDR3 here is CASSFSGANEQFF. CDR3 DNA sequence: TGTGCCAGCAGCTTTAGCGGAGCCAATGAGCAGTTCTTC.